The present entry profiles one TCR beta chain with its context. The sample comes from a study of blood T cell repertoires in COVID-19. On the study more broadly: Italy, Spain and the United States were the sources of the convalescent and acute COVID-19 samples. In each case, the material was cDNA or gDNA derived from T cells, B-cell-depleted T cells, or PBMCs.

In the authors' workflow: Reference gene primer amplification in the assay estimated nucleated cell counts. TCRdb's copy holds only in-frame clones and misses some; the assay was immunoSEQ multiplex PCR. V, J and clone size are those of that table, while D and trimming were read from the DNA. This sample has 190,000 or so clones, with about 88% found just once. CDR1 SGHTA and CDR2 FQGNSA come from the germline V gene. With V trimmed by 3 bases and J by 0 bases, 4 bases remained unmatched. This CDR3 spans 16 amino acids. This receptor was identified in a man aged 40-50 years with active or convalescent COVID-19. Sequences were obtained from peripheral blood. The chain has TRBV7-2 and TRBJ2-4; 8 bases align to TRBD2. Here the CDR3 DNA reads TGTGCCAGCAGCTTCAGCGGGGGTCTAGCCAAAAACATTCAGTACTTC. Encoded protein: CASSFSGGLAKNIQYF.